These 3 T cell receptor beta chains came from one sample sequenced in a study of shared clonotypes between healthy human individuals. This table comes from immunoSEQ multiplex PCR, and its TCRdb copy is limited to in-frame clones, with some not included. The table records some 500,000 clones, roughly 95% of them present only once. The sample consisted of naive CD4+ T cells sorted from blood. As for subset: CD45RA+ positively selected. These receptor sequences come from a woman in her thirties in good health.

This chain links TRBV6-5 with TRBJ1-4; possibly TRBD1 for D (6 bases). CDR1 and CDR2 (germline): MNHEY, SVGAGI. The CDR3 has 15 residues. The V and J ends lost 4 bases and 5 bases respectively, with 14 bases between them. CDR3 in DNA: TGTGCCAGCAGTTTTCGGCCAGGGACAAATGAAAAACTGTTTTTT. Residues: CASSFRPGTNEKLFF.

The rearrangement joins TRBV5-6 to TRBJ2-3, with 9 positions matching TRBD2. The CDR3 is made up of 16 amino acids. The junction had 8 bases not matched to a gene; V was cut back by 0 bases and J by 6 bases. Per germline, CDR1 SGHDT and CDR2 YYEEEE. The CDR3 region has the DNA TGTGCCAGCAGCTTGGTGTTAGCGGGAGAATTGGATACGCAGTATTTT. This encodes CASSLVLAGELDTQYF.

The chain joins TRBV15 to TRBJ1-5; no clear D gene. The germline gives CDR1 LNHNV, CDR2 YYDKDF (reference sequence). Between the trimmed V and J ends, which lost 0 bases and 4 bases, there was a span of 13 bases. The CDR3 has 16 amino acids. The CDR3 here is CATSRDPSSANQPQHF. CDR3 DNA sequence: TGTGCCACCAGCAGAGATCCGAGCTCTGCGAATCAGCCCCAGCATTTT.